The T cell receptor (beta chain) described here comes from a study of cytomegalovirus exposure and HLA in healthy donors. As concerns this clone: Its antigen remains unidentified.

This PCR relied on a set of 60 Vbeta primers and 13 Jbeta primers. Sequencing used immunoSEQ multiplex PCR; TCRdb keeps in-frame clones, though not all of them. The table shows fewer than 200,000 clones, with 82% occurring only once. CDR3 length equals 18 residues. The ends lost 5 bases at V and 2 bases at J; junction bases unmatched: 15. Germline values: CDR1 SGHVS, CDR2 FQNEAQ. Whole-study findings and limits: Researchers reported in a later analysis that a missense DCLRE1C variant was tied to TCR beta V- and J-gene trimming. TCR beta chains numbering some 160 were designated cytomegalovirus-associated.

Sequenced material: PBMCs. The rearrangement uses TRBV7-8 and TRBJ2-1; TRBD2 matches at 7 bases. This TCR derives from a girl aged 2 to 10 in good health and CMV-seropositive. The DNA of the CDR3 is TGTGCCAGCAGCCCCACATCAGGTAGCGGGTTGGCCTACAATGAGCAGTTCTTC. It yields the protein CASSPTSGSGLAYNEQFF.